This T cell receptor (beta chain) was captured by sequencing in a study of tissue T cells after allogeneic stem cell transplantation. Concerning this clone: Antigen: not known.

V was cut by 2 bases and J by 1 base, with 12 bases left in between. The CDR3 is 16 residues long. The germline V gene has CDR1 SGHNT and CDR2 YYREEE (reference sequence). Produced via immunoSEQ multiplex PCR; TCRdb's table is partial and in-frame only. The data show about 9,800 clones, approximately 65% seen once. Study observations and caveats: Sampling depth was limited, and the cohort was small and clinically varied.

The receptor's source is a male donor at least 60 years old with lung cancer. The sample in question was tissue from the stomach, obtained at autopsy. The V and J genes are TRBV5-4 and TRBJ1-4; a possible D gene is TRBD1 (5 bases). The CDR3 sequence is CASSFRQSGTNEKLFF. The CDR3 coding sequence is TGTGCCAGCAGCTTCCGACAGTCCGGAACTAATGAAAAACTGTTTTTT.